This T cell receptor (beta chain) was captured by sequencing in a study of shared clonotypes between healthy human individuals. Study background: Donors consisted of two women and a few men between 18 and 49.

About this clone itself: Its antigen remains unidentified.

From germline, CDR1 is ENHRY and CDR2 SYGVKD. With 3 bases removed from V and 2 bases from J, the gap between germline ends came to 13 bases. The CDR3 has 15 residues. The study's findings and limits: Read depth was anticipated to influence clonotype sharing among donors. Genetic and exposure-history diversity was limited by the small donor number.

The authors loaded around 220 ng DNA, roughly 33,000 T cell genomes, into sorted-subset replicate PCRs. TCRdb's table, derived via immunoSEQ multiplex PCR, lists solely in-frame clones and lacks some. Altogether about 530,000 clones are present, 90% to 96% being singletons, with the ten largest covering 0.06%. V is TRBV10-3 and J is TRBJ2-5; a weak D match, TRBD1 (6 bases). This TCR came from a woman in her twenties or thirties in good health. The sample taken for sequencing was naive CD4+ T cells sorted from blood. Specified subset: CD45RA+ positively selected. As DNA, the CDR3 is TGTGCCATCAGTGAACGAGGGGGTCGGCAAGAGACCCAGTACTTC. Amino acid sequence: CAISERGGRQETQYF.